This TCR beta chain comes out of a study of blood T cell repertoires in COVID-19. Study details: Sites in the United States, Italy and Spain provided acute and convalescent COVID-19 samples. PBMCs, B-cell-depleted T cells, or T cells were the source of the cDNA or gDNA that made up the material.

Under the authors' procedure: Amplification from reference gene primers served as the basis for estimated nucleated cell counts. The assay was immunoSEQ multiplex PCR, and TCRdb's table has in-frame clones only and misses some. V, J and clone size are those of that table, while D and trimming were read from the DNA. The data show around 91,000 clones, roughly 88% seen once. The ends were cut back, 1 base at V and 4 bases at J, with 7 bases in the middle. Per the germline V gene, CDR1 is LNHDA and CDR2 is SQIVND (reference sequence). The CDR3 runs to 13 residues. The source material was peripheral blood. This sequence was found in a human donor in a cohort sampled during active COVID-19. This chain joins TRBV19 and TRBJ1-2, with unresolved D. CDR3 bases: TGTGCCAGTAGTATAGGTAGAGCCTATGGCTACACCTTC. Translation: CASSIGRAYGYTF.